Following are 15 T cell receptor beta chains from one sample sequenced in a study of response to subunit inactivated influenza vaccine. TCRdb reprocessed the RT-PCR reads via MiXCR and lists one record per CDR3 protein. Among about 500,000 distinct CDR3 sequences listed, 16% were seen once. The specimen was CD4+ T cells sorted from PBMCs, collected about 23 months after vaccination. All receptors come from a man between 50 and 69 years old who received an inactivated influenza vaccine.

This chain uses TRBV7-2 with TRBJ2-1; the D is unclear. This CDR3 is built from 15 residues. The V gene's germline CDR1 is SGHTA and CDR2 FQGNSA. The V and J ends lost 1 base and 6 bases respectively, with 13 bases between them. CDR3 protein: CASSLEFSSSNEQFF. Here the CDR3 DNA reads TGTGCCAGCAGCTTAGAATTCAGTTCGTCCAATGAGCAGTTCTTC.

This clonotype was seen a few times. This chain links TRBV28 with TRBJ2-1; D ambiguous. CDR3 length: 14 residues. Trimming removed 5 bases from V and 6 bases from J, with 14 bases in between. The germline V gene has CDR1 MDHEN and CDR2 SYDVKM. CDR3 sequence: CASSPLPRSNEQFF. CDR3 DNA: TGTGCCAGCAGTCCCCTCCCGAGGAGCAATGAGCAGTTCTTC.

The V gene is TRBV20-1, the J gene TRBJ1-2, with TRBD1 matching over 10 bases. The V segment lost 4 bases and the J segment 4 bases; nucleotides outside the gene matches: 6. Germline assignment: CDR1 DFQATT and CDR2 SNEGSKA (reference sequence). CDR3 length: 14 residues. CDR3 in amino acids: CSATTGGLIYGYTF. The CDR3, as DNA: TGCAGTGCTACGACAGGGGGCCTTATCTATGGCTACACCTTC.

DNA for the CDR3: TGTGCCAGCAGTTCCCCTCGGGACGGGAGGACTGAAGCTTTCTTT. Protein sequence: CASSSPRDGRTEAFF. The chain recombines TRBV6-5 with TRBJ1-1; the D gene is possibly TRBD1 (5 bases). The CDR3 contains 15 residues. Trimming removed 4 bases from V and 5 bases from J, with 17 bases in between. Germline V gene sequence: CDR1 MNHEY, CDR2 SVGAGI.

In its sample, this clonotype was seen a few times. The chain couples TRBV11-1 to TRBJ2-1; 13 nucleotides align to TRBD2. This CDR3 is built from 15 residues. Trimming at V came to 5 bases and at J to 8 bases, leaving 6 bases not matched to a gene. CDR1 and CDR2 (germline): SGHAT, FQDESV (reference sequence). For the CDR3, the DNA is TGTGCCAGCAGCACCGGGACTAGCGGGGTTTATGAGCAGTTCTTC. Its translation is CASSTGTSGVYEQFF.

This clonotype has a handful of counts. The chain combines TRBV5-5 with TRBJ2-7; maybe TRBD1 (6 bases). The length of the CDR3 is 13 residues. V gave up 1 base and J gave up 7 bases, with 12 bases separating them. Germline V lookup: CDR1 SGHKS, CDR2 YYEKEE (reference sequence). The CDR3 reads CASSLTGIEEQYF. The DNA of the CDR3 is TGTGCCAGCAGCTTGACAGGGATCGAGGAGCAGTACTTC.

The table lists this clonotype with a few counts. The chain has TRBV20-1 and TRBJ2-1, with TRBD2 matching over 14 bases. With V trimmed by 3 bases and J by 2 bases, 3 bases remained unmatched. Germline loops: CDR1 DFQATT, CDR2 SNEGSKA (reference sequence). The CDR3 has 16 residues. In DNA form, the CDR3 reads TGCAGTGCTAGTATGACTAGCGGGAGGGCCTACAATGAGCAGTTCTTC. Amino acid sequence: CSASMTSGRAYNEQFF.

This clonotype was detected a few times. CDR3 DNA: TGTGCCATCAGTGAGAACAACAGGAATTCACCCCTCCACTTT. Encoded protein: CAISENNRNSPLHF. V and J are TRBV10-3 and TRBJ1-6; D perhaps matches TRBD1 (5 bases). This CDR3 has 14 residues. The germline V gene encodes CDR1 ENHRY and CDR2 SYGVKD. The V gene lost 2 bases and the J gene lost 7 bases, with 9 bases spanning the gap.

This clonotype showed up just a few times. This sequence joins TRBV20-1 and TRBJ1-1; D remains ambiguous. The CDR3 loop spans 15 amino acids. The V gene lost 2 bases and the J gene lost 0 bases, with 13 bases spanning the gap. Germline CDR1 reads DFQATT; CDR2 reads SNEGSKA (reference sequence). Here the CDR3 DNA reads TGCAGTGCTAGATCTACCCGGGGTGTGAACACTGAAGCTTTCTTT. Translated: CSARSTRGVNTEAFF.

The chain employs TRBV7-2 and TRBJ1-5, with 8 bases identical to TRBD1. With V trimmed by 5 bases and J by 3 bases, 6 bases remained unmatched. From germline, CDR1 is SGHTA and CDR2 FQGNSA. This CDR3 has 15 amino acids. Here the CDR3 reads CASSPRTGLNQPQHF. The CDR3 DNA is TGTGCCAGCAGCCCCCGGACAGGGCTCAATCAGCCCCAGCATTTT.

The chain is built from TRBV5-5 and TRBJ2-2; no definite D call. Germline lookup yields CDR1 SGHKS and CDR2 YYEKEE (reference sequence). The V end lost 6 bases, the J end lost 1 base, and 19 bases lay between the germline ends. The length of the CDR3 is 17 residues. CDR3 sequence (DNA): TGTGCCAGCACCCCTTCACTTACAGCGCTGAACACCGGGGAGCTGTTTTTT. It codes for CASTPSLTALNTGELFF.

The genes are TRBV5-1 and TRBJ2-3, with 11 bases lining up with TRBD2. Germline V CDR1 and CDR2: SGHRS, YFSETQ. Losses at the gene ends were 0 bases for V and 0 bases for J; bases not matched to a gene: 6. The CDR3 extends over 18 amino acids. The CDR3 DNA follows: TGCGCCAGCAGCTTGGTGGCTAGCGGGAGGTCTAGCACAGATACGCAGTATTTT. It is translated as CASSLVASGRSSTDTQYF.

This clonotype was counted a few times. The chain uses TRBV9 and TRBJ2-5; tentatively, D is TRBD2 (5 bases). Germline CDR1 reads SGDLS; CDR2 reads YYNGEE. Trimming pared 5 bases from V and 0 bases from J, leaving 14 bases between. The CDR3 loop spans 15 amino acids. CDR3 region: CASSYSVRDQETQYF. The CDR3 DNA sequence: TGTGCCAGCAGTTATTCTGTGCGGGACCAAGAGACCCAGTACTTC. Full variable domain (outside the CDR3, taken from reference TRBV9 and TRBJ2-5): DSGVTQTPKHLITATGQRVTLRCSPRSGDLSVYWYQQSLDQGLQFLIQYYNGEERAKGNILERFSAQQFPDLHSELNLSSLELGDSALYFCASSYSVRDQETQYFGPGTRLLVL.

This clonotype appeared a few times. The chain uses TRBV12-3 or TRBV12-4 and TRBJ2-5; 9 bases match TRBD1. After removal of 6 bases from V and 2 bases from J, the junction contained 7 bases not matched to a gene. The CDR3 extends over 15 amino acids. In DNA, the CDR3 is TGTGCCAGCAGACTACAGGGGGCAGGTCAAGAGACCCAGTACTTC. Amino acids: CASRLQGAGQETQYF.

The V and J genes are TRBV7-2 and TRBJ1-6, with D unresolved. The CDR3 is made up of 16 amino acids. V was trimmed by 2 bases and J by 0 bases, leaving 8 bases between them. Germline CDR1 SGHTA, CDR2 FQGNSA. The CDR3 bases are TGTGCCAGCAGCTTATACGCGAGCTCCTATAATTCACCCCTCCACTTT. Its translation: CASSLYASSYNSPLHF.